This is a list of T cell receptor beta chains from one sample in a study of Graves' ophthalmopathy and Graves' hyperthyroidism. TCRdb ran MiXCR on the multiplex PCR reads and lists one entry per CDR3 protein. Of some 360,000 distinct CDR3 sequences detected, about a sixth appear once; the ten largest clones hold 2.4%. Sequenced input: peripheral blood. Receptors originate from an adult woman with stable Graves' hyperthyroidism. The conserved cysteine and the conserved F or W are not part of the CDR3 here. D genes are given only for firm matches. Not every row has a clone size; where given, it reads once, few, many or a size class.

CDR3 protein: ASSAQGANSPLH
CDR3 length: 12
D gene: -
clone size: many
V gene: TRBV25-1
J gene: TRBJ1-6

CDR3 protein: ASSRQTGPETQY
CDR3 length: 12
D gene: TRBD1
clone size: many
V gene: TRBV5-1
J gene: TRBJ2-5

CDR3 protein: ASRDWDTEAF
CDR3 length: 10
D gene: -
clone size: many
V gene: TRBV6-2/TRBV6-3
J gene: TRBJ1-1

CDR3 protein: ASSLSRTQETQY
CDR3 length: 12
D gene: -
clone size: many
V gene: TRBV7-2
J gene: TRBJ2-5

CDR3 protein: AGGTGENTEAF
CDR3 length: 11
D gene: TRBD1
clone size: -
V gene: TRBV10-3
J gene: TRBJ1-1

CDR3 protein: ATSDFYSNQPQH
CDR3 length: 12
D gene: -
clone size: many
V gene: TRBV24-1
J gene: TRBJ1-5

CDR3 protein: ASQVGANVLT
CDR3 length: 10
D gene: -
clone size: -
V gene: TRBV12-3/TRBV12-4
J gene: TRBJ2-6

CDR3 protein: ASNSGLGETQY
CDR3 length: 11
D gene: -
clone size: many
V gene: TRBV7-3
J gene: TRBJ2-5

CDR3 protein: SALTGTRAYEQY
CDR3 length: 12
D gene: TRBD2
clone size: many
V gene: TRBV20-1
J gene: TRBJ2-7

CDR3 protein: ASSSWNSPLH
CDR3 length: 10
D gene: -
clone size: many
V gene: TRBV27
J gene: TRBJ1-6

CDR3 protein: GAGGGIKETQY
CDR3 length: 11
D gene: -
clone size: many
V gene: TRBV20-1
J gene: TRBJ2-5

CDR3 protein: ASSYPGTANTGELF
CDR3 length: 14
D gene: TRBD1
clone size: -
V gene: TRBV6-5
J gene: TRBJ2-2

CDR3 protein: ASSLVGTLQETQY
CDR3 length: 13
D gene: -
clone size: many
V gene: TRBV11-2
J gene: TRBJ2-5

CDR3 protein: AISGPGGTGSYGYT
CDR3 length: 14
D gene: TRBD1
clone size: many
V gene: TRBV10-3
J gene: TRBJ1-2

CDR3 protein: SARRPDRGSEQY
CDR3 length: 12
D gene: TRBD1
clone size: many
V gene: TRBV20-1
J gene: TRBJ2-7

CDR3 protein: ASSLSPGVQPQH
CDR3 length: 12
D gene: -
clone size: many
V gene: TRBV27
J gene: TRBJ1-5

CDR3 protein: AIEGGTNTETQY
CDR3 length: 12
D gene: -
clone size: many
V gene: TRBV10-3
J gene: TRBJ2-5

CDR3 protein: ASSGRTSGKKTQY
CDR3 length: 13
D gene: TRBD2
clone size: many
V gene: TRBV7-8
J gene: TRBJ2-5

CDR3 protein: SVAAGTGAPETQY
CDR3 length: 13
D gene: TRBD1
clone size: -
V gene: TRBV29-1
J gene: TRBJ2-5

CDR3 protein: ASRRLAGASSYEQY
CDR3 length: 14
D gene: TRBD2
clone size: -
V gene: TRBV6-1
J gene: TRBJ2-7

CDR3 protein: ASSFGRGNEQF
CDR3 length: 11
D gene: TRBD2
clone size: many
V gene: TRBV7-2
J gene: TRBJ2-1

CDR3 protein: ASSDSHTGELF
CDR3 length: 11
D gene: -
clone size: many
V gene: TRBV6-2/TRBV6-3
J gene: TRBJ2-2

CDR3 protein: ATRFRGGVVYEQY
CDR3 length: 13
D gene: TRBD2
clone size: few
V gene: TRBV27
J gene: TRBJ2-7

CDR3 protein: SVVDRETQY
CDR3 length: 9
D gene: -
clone size: many
V gene: TRBV29-1
J gene: TRBJ2-5

CDR3 protein: SAPPTTGNQETQY
CDR3 length: 13
D gene: -
clone size: many
V gene: TRBV20-1
J gene: TRBJ2-5

CDR3 protein: ASSLQGHNSPLH
CDR3 length: 12
D gene: -
clone size: many
V gene: TRBV5-1
J gene: TRBJ1-6

CDR3 protein: ASSFTEETQY
CDR3 length: 10
D gene: -
clone size: many
V gene: TRBV12-3/TRBV12-4
J gene: TRBJ2-5

CDR3 protein: ASSEWTVSPLH
CDR3 length: 11
D gene: -
clone size: many
V gene: TRBV2
J gene: TRBJ1-6

CDR3 protein: ASSLGQARTEAF
CDR3 length: 12
D gene: TRBD1
clone size: many
V gene: TRBV7-2
J gene: TRBJ1-1

CDR3 protein: ASKERDSFTNTGELF
CDR3 length: 15
D gene: TRBD1
clone size: many
V gene: TRBV6-1
J gene: TRBJ2-2

CDR3 protein: ASSLAGGPVGGEAF
CDR3 length: 14
D gene: TRBD1
clone size: -
V gene: TRBV5-1
J gene: TRBJ1-1

CDR3 protein: ATSDPSRLLHQPQH
CDR3 length: 14
D gene: -
clone size: many
V gene: TRBV24-1
J gene: TRBJ1-5